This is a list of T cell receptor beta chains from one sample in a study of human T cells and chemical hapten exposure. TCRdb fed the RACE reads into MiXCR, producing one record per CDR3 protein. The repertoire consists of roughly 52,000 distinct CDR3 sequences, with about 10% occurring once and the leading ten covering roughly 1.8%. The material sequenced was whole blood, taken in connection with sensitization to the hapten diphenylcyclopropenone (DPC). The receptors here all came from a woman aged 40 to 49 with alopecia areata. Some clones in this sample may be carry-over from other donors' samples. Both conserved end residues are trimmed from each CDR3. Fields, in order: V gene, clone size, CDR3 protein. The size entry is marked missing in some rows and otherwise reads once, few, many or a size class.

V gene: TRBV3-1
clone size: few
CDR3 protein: ASGAPGTGNTEAF

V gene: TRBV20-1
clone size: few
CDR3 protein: SPTTYSSTNEKLF

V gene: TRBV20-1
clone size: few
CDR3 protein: SAPIGGGETQY

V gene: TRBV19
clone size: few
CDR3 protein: ASSMEVRSYEQY

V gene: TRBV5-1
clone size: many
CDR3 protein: ASSLYAGSNTEAF

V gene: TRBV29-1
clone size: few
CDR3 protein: SVRDADGYT

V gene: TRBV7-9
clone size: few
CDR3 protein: ASSPATGGYSYEQY

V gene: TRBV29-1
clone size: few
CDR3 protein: TVGARPDTQY

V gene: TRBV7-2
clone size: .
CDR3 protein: ASSLAGTSTDTQY

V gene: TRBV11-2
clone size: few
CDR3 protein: ASSRSEGLGNTQY

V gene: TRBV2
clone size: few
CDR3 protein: ASSESGLEVTQY

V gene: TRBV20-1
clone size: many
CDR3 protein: SASRGGDPSSYNSPLH

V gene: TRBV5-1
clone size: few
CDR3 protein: ASSLEPATHTDTQY

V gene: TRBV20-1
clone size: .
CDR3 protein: SANPSGRLPYEQY

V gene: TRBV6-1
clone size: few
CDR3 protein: ASSEARSPGTGRYEQY

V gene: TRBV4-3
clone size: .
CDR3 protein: ASSQERGSRSPLH

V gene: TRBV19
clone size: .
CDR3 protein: ASTPPGLNTGELF

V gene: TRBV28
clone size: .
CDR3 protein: ATTSGGAGANVLT

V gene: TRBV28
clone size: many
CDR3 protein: ASSLSARQGRANQPQH

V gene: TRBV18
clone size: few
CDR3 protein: ASSPTWQMNTGELF

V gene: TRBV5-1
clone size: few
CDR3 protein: ASSEGHGNQPQH

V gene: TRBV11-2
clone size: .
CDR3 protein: ASSLALTRSNTGELF

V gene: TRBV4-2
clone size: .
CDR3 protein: ASSPGGGASYEQY

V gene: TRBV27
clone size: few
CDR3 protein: ASSFRGQEGYT

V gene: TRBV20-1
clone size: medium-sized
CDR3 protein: SARDLASGSHEQF

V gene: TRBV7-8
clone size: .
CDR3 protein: ASSPLSGGFTDTQY

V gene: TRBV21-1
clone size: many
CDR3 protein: ASSKRPGKTSSGNTIY

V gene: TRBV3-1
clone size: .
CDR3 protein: ATANLDEQY

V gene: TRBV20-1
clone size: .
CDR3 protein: SVPHAASYEQY

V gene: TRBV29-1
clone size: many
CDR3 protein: SVEPEQGGYGYT

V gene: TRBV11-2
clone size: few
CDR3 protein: ASSPQGSSGELF

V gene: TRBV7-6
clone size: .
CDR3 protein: ASSLASRTADQPQH

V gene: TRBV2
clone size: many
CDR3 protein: ASSPTGWVREKLF

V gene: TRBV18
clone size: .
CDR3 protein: ASSSGEQQPLH

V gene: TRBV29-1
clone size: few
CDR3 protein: SVGGRRGLRDPNQETQY

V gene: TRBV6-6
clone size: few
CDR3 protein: ASRTPTELNMNTEAF

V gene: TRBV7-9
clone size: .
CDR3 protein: ASSSSPSRSQY

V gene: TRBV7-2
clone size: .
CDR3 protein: ASSSGLAGRSSYEQY

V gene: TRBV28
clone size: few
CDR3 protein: ATQPVGPRETQY

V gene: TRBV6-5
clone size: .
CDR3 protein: ASSYSSPSTDTQY

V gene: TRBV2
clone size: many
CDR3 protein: ASSPRGGNQPQH

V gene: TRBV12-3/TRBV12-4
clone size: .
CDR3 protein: ASSFDPYTDTQY

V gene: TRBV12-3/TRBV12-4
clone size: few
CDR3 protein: ASSLGGNSYNEQF

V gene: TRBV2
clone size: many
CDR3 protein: ASSWTSGGPSEQY

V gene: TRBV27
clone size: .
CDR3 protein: ASSLSGGGRNTGELF

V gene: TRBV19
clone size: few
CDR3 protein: ASSKLAGVETQY

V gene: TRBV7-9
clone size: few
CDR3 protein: ASSLGREAF

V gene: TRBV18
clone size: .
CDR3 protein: ASSPSAGGSNQPQH

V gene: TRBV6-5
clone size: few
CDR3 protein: ASTLRQGAITYGYT

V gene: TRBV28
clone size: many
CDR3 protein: ASGPGDRNEQF

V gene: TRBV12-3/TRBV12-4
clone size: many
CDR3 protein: ASRAGDQPQH

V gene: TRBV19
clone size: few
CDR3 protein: ASSVWAQGPNTGELF

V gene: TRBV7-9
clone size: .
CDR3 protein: ASSLALSGAEAF

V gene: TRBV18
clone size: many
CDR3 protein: ASSPREISFWRYT

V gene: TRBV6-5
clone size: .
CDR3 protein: ASSYSSLNTEAF